This TCR beta chain was observed in a study of radiation and T cells in renal cell carcinoma. The study's findings and limits: In blood, top tumor clones expanded by 2 weeks, shrinking by 4.

Time point meaning: baseline pretreatment blood. As to treatment: 15 Gy SBRT to primary tumor, nephrectomy 4 weeks later. This clone was recorded only once. What it recognizes is unknown. TCRdb's table, derived via immunoSEQ multiplex PCR, lists solely in-frame clones and lacks some. The top ten hold more than 5.5% of the sample, which has tens of thousands of clones, 82% seen once. The input for sequencing was blood, taken from a patient whose treatment included radiotherapy and nephrectomy. This receptor was obtained from a man between 60 and 75 years old with renal cell carcinoma.

The CDR3 DNA reads as TGTGCCAGCCTTGTCGGGAGGTATCGCGATGAGCAGTTCTTC. This encodes CASLVGRYRDEQFF. The chain links TRBV6-1 to TRBJ2-1; 7 nucleotides match TRBD2. The ends lost 8 bases at V and 8 bases at J; junction bases unmatched: 12. The CDR3 has 14 residues. CDR1 is MNHNS and CDR2 is SASEGT in the germline V gene.